This T cell receptor (beta chain) was documented in a study of OX40 agonist ivuxolimab in advanced cancers. Clones were read by immunoSEQ multiplex PCR, and TCRdb kept only the in-frame ones, dropping some. This table has approximately 58,000 clones, about 85% appearing once. The V and J ends lost 5 bases and 6 bases, in that order; junction bases with no gene match: 15. Germline values: CDR1 SEHNR, CDR2 FQNEAQ (reference sequence). The CDR3 spans 17 residues. The TCR sequence derives from an adult with an advanced solid tumor such as melanoma, head and neck, liver or kidney cancer. This specimen was CD4+ or CD8+ T cells sorted from blood, taken in a trial of the OX40 agonist ivuxolimab. J is TRBJ2-3 and V is TRBV7-9, with 9 bases matching TRBD2. This chain's CDR3 is CASSPRGAGGPGDTQYF. In DNA form, the CDR3 reads TGTGCCAGCAGCCCTCGGGGGGCGGGAGGGCCTGGTGATACGCAGTATTTT.